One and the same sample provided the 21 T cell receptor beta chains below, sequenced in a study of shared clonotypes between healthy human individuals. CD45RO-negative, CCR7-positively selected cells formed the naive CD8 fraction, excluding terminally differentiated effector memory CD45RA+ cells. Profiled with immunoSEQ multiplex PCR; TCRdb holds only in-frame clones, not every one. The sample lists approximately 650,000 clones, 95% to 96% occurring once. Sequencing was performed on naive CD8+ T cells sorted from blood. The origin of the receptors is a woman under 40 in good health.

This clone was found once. The CDR3 bases are TGTGCCAGCAGCTCCAGACTAGGGAACACCGGGGAGCTGTTTTTT. It translates to CASSSRLGNTGELFF. This chain links TRBV13 with TRBJ2-2; maybe TRBD2 (6 bases). V dropped 4 bases and J dropped 1 base, with 10 bases sitting between them. This CDR3 has 15 residues. Germline CDR1 reads PRHDT; CDR2 reads FYEKMQ (reference sequence).

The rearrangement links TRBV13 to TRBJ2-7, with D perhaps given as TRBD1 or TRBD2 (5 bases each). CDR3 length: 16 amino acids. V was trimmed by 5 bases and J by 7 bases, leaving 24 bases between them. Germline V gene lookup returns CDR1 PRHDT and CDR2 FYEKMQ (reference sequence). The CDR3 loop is CASSTSHIGASWEQYF. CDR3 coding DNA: TGTGCCAGCAGCACCTCCCATATTGGGGCTAGCTGGGAGCAGTACTTC.

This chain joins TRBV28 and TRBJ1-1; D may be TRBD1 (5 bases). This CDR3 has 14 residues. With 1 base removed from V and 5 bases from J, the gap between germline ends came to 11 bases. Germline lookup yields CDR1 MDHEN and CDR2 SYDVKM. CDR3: CASSLSGLGTEAFF. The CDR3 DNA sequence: TGTGCCAGCAGTTTATCAGGGTTGGGGACTGAAGCTTTCTTT.

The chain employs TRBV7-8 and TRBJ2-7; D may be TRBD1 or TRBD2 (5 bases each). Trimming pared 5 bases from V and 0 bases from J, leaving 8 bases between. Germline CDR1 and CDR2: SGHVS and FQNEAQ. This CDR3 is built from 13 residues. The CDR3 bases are TGTGCCAGCAGCGAGGGGCACTCCTACGAGCAGTACTTC. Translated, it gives CASSEGHSYEQYF.

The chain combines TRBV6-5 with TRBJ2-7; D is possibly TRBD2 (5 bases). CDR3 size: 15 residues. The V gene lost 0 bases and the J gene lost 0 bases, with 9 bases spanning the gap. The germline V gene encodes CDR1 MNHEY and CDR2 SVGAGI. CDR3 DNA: TGTGCCAGCAGTTACTCTTTCCGGGGCTCCTACGAGCAGTACTTC. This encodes CASSYSFRGSYEQYF.

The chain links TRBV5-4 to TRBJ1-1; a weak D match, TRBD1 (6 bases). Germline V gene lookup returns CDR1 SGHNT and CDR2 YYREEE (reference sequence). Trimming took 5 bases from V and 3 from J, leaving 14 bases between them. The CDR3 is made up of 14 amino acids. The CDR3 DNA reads TGTGCCAGCAGTTATGAACAGGGTGACACTGAAGCTTTCTTT. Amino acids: CASSYEQGDTEAFF.

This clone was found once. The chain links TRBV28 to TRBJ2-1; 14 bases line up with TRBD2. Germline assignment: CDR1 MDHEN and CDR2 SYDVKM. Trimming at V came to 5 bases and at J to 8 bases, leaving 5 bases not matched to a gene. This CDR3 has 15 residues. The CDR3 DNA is TGTGCCAGCAGTGCGAGACTAGCGGGAGGGGATGAGCAGTTCTTC. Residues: CASSARLAGGDEQFF. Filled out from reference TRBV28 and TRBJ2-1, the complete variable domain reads DVKVTQSSRYLVKRTGEKVFLECVQDMDHENMFWYRQDPGLGLRLIYFSYDVKMKEKGDIPEGYSVSREKKERFSLILESASTNQTSMYLCASSARLAGGDEQFFGPGTRLTVL.

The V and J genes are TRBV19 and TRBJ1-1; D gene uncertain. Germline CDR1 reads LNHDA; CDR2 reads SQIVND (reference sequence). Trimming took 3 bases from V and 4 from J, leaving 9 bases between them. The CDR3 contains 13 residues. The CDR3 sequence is CASSIRGSTEAFF. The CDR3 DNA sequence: TGTGCCAGTAGTATCCGTGGGAGCACTGAAGCTTTCTTT.

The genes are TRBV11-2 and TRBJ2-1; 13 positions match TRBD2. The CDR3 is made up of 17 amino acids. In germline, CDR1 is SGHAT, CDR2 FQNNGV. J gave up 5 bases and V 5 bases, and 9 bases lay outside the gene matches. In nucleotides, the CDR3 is TGTGCCAGCAGCCGCGGACTAGCGGGAGCGGAAGACAATGAGCAGTTCTTC. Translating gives CASSRGLAGAEDNEQFF.

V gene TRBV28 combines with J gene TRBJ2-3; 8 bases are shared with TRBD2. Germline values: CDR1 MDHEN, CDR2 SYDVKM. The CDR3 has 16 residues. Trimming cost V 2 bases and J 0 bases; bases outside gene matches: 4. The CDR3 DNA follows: TGTGCCAGCAGTTTAACCCTAGCGGGCAGCACAGATACGCAGTATTTT. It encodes CASSLTLAGSTDTQYF. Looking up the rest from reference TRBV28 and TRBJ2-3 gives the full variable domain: DVKVTQSSRYLVKRTGEKVFLECVQDMDHENMFWYRQDPGLGLRLIYFSYDVKMKEKGDIPEGYSVSREKKERFSLILESASTNQTSMYLCASSLTLAGSTDTQYFGPGTRLTVL.

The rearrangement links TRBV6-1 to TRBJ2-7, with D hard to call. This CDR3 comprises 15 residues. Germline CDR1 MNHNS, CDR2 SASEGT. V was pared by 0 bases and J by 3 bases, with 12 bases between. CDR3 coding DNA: TGTGCCAGCAGTGAAGCGCCGCTAGTGAACTACGAGCAGTACTTC. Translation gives CASSEAPLVNYEQYF.

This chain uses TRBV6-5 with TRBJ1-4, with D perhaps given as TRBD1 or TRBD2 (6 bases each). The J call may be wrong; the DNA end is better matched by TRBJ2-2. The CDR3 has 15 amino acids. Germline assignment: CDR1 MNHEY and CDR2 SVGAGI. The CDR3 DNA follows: TGTGCCAGCAGTTACTTAGGGGGGCCCCAAGAGGAGCTGTTTTTT. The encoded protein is CASSYLGGPQEELFF.

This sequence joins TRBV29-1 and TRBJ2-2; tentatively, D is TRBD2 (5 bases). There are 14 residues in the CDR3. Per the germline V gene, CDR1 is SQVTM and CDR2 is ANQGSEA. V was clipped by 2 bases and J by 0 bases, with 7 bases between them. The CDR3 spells CSVEFGTNTGELFF. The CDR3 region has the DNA TGCAGCGTTGAATTCGGGACGAACACCGGGGAGCTGTTTTTT.

CDR3 amino acids: CASSGTNEQFF. The CDR3 DNA reads TGTGCCAGCAGCGGGACGAATGAGCAGTTCTTC. The chain carries TRBV4-2 and TRBJ2-1; D tentatively fits TRBD1 or TRBD2 (5 bases each). The CDR3 is made up of 11 amino acids. Trimming left V 5 bases short and J 7 bases short, with 6 bases between. Per the germline V gene, CDR1 is LGHNA and CDR2 is YNFKEQ.

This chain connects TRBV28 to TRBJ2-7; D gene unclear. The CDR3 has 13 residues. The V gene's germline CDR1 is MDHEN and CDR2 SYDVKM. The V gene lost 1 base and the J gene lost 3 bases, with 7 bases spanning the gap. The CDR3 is CASSLSRFYEQYF. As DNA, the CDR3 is TGTGCCAGCAGTTTATCGCGGTTCTACGAGCAGTACTTC.

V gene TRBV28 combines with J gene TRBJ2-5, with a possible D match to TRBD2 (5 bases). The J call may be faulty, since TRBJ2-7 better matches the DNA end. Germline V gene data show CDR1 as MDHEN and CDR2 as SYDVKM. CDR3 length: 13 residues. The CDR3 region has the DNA TGTGCCAGCAGCCCAGCGGACTGGTACGAGCAGTACTTC. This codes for CASSPADWYEQYF.

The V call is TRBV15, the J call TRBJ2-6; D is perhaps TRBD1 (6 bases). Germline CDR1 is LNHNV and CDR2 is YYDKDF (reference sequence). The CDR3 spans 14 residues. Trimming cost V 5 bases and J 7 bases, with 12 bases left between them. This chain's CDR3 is CATSGTGSANVLTF. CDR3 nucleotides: TGTGCCACCAGCGGCACAGGGAGTGCCAACGTCCTGACTTTC. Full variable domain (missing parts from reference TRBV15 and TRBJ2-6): DAMVIQNPRYQVTQFGKPVTLSCSQTLNHNVMYWYQQKSSQAPKLLFHYYDKDFNNEADTPDNFQSRRPNTSFCFLDIRSPGLGDTAMYLCATSGTGSANVLTFGAGSRLTVL.

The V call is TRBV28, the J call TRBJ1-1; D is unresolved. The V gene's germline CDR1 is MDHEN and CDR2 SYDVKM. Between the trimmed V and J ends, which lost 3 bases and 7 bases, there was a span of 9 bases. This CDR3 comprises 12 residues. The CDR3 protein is CASSFGEGEAFF. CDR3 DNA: TGTGCCAGCAGTTTCGGGGAGGGTGAAGCTTTCTTT.

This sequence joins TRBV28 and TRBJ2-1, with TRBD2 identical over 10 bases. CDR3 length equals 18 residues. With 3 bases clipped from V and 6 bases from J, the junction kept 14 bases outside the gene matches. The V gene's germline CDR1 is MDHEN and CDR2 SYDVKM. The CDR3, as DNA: TGTGCCAGCAGTTTTGTCGGGAGCGGGAGGGCCTTAGTCAATGAGCAGTTCTTC. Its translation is CASSFVGSGRALVNEQFF.

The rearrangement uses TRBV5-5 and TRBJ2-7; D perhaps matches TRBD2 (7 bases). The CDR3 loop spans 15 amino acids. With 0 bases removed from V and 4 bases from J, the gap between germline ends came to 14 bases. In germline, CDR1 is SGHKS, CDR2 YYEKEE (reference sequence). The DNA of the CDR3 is TGTGCCAGCAGCTTGGAGGGGGAGGGTGAGTACGAGCAGTACTTC. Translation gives CASSLEGEGEYEQYF.

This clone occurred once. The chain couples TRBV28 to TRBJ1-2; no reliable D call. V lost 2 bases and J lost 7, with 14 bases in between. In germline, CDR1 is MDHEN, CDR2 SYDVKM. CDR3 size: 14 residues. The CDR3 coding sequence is TGTGCCAGCAGTTTAGTCGGCGGCGACGGTGGCTACACCTTC. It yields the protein CASSLVGGDGGYTF.